This TCR beta chain was identified in a study of cytomegalovirus exposure and HLA in healthy donors. Whole-study context: Clustering assigned 81% of the roughly 430 genotyped donors to the Caucasian-associated ancestry cluster.

The PCR was carried out with 60 Vbeta primers and 13 Jbeta primers. The data were produced by immunoSEQ multiplex PCR, yet TCRdb's version contains in-frame clones alone and is incomplete. Altogether under 200,000 clones are present, around 77% being singletons, with the ten largest covering 2% to 2.5%. The length of the CDR3 is 17 residues. CDR1 LNHDA and CDR2 SQIVND come from the germline V gene (reference sequence). Trimming stripped 10 bases from V and 4 bases from J, with 25 bases between. Comment on this clone: Its antigen is currently unknown.

Study-wide points: In a later analysis, several top co-occurrence clusters appeared linked to parvovirus B19, influenza, CMV and Epstein-Barr virus. An analysis done earlier found most TCR beta V segments productive about 90% or about 30% of the time.

The sample consisted of PBMCs. This chain connects TRBV19 to TRBJ2-2; D call uncertain. The TCR was taken from a man aged 55-75 years in good health and CMV-seronegative. The CDR3: CATTRRLGFLLTGELFF. In DNA, the CDR3 is TGTGCCACTACACGGCGGCTAGGTTTTTTGCTCACCGGGGAGCTGTTTTTT. The variable domain in full, with the rest retrieved from reference TRBV19 and TRBJ2-2, is DGGITQSPKYLFRKEGQNVTLSCEQNLNHDAMYWYRQDPGQGLRLIYYSQIVNDFQKGDIAEGYSVSREKKESFPLTVTSAQKNPTAFYLCATTRRLGFLLTGELFFGEGSRLTVL.